These 18 T cell receptor beta chains came from one sample sequenced in a study of PD-1 blockade in classical Hodgkin lymphoma. Profiling relied on immunoSEQ multiplex PCR, and the TCRdb table lists in-frame clones only, not all of them. The top ten hold 13% of the sample, which has tens of thousands of clones, roughly 78% seen once. Every patient had relapsed following autologous stem cell transplantation, and cohorts differed in brentuximab vedotin exposure. The source was peripheral blood mononuclear cells (PBMCs), collected at baseline. These receptors all come from a human donor with classical Hodgkin lymphoma.

This chain joins TRBV30 and TRBJ1-1; a possible D gene is TRBD1 (6 bases). V lost 8 bases, J lost 8 bases, and 15 bases lay in between. This CDR3 spans 11 amino acids. Germline V gives CDR1 GTSNPN, CDR2 SVGIG (reference sequence). This CDR3 is CAGHSTGEAFF. The CDR3 DNA reads as TGTGCCGGGCATTCCACAGGGGAAGCTTTCTTT. The entire variable domain, with the rest obtained from reference TRBV30 and TRBJ1-1, is as follows: SQTIHQWPATLVQPVGSPLSLECTVEGTSNPNLYWYRQAAGRGLQLLFYSVGIGQISSEVPQNLSASRPQDRQFILSSKKLLLSDSGFYLCAGHSTGEAFFGQGTRLTVV.

The gene calls are TRBV4-1 and TRBJ2-7; possibly TRBD1 or TRBD2 for D (6 bases each). Germline CDR1 reads MGHRA; CDR2 reads YSYEKL. Trimming pared 4 bases from V and 7 bases from J, leaving 26 bases between. The CDR3 has 17 amino acids. The CDR3 loop reads CASSPRGSGWGYGEQYF. CDR3 bases: TGCGCCAGCAGCCCGAGGGGGAGCGGGTGGGGCTACGGAGAGCAGTACTTC.

This clone rates as medium-sized. V usage is TRBV11-2 and J usage is TRBJ1-1; perhaps TRBD1 as D (5 bases). The CDR3 is 16 amino acids. The germline CDR1 and CDR2 sequences are SGHAT and FQNNGV. V lost 1 base and J lost 5, with 17 bases in between. The CDR3 bases are TGTGCCAGCAGCTTAGTTGCGGGAGGGGCGGAGACTGAAGCTTTCTTT. This encodes CASSLVAGGAETEAFF.

V is TRBV11-2 and J is TRBJ2-5, with 9 bases matching TRBD2. Germline-derived CDR1 and CDR2 are SGHAT and FQNNGV. V lost 3 bases to trimming and J lost 5 bases; unmatched junction nucleotides: 7. CDR3 size: 15 residues. In DNA, the CDR3 is TGTGCCAGCAGCTTGGCGGGGGGGTTCTTGGAGACCCAGTACTTC. Protein product: CASSLAGGFLETQYF.

The V gene is TRBV7-8, the J gene TRBJ2-2; no reliable D call. Trimming shortened V by 4 bases and J by 4 bases, and 4 bases separated the two germline ends. Germline V lookup: CDR1 SGHVS, CDR2 FQNEAQ. The CDR3 consists of 12 residues. The CDR3 DNA is TGTGCCAGCAGCTCCCCCACCGGGGAGCTGTTTTTT. Its translation is CASSSPTGELFF.

The J gene is TRBJ2-5, the V gene TRBV27, with 10 positions matching TRBD1. With the DNA end fitting TRBJ2-7 better, the J assignment may be wrong. The length of the CDR3 is 18 residues. CDR1 MNHEY and CDR2 SMNVEV come from the germline V gene (reference sequence). The CDR3 nucleotides read TGTGCCAGCAGCCGAAACGTCGGGACAGGGGAGCATTCCTACGAGCAGTACTTC. It encodes CASSRNVGTGEHSYEQYF.

V is TRBV10-1 and J is TRBJ1-5; unclear D gene. The CDR3 is made up of 15 amino acids. Germline V gives CDR1 WNHNN, CDR2 SYGVQD (reference sequence). V was shortened by 10 bases and J by 0 bases, with 16 bases between the two germline ends. For the CDR3, the DNA is TGCGCCACCTCTCCGATTAGATATAGCAATCAGCCCCAGCATTTT. Protein product: CATSPIRYSNQPQHF.

This chain's CDR3 is CASSRTTGAYEQYF. CDR3 in DNA: TGCGCCAGCAGCCGAACGACAGGAGCCTACGAGCAGTACTTC. The rearrangement joins TRBV4-3 to TRBJ2-7; TRBD1 is a possible D gene (6 bases). The CDR3 loop spans 14 amino acids. Germline CDR1 is LGHNA and CDR2 is YSLEER. Trimming shortened V by 4 bases and J by 2 bases, and 12 bases separated the two germline ends.

CDR3 sequence reads: CASSSLERTGGGGGYTF. The CDR3 DNA reads TGTGCCAGCAGCTCATTGGAAAGGACAGGGGGAGGAGGTGGCTACACCTTC. The rearrangement joins TRBV7-9 to TRBJ1-2; TRBD1 matches at 10 bases. J lost 7 bases, V lost 4 bases, and 15 bases had no gene match. Germline V gene sequence: CDR1 SEHNR, CDR2 FQNEAQ (reference sequence). The CDR3 loop spans 17 amino acids.

The V gene is TRBV7-2, the J gene TRBJ2-2; 12 bases are shared with TRBD1. V shed 1 base and J 8 bases; nucleotides not matched to a gene: 8. Germline CDR1 and CDR2: SGHTA and FQGNSA. The CDR3 is 17 amino acids. The CDR3 DNA reads as TGTGCCAGCAGCTTAGTCTTAATGGGACAGGGGGCGGGGGAGCTGTTTTTT. This translates into CASSLVLMGQGAGELFF.

The chain has TRBV4-1 and TRBJ1-1; the D gene is possibly TRBD1 (5 bases). With 1 base removed from V and 6 bases from J, the gap between germline ends came to 12 bases. The V gene's germline CDR1 is MGHRA and CDR2 YSYEKL. This CDR3 has 14 amino acids. CDR3 residues: CASSQGLGPPEAFF. The CDR3 bases are TGCGCCAGCAGCCAAGGGTTGGGGCCTCCTGAAGCTTTCTTT.

In nucleotides, the CDR3 is TGTGCCAGCAGCTTGACTAGCGGGGGGGTAACAGATACGCAGTATTTT. Translation: CASSLTSGGVTDTQYF. The V call is TRBV9, the J call TRBJ2-3, with 14 bases lining up with TRBD2. From germline, CDR1 is SGDLS and CDR2 YYNGEE. J was trimmed by 3 bases and V by 4 bases; bases with no gene match: 4. The CDR3 sequence is 16 residues long.

V and J are TRBV30 and TRBJ1-3; maybe TRBD1 (6 bases). Trimming removed 2 bases from V and 6 bases from J, with 17 bases in between. Germline V lookup: CDR1 GTSNPN, CDR2 SVGIG (reference sequence). The CDR3 consists of 15 residues. The CDR3 is CAWSSRGTNLNTIYF. CDR3 nucleotide sequence: TGTGCCTGGAGTTCACGGGGGACAAATTTAAACACCATATATTTT.

The V gene is TRBV7-6, the J gene TRBJ2-7, with D hard to call. The CDR3 loop spans 13 amino acids. V dropped 5 bases and J dropped 5 bases, with 13 bases sitting between them. Germline V lookup: CDR1 SGHVS, CDR2 FNYEAQ. The CDR3 here is CASSHGPTHEQYF. In DNA form, the CDR3 reads TGTGCCAGCAGCCATGGACCCACCCACGAGCAGTACTTC.

CDR3 in amino acids: CASATDTQYF. The CDR3, as DNA: TGTGCCAGCGCCACAGATACGCAGTATTTT. V gene TRBV21-1 combines with J gene TRBJ2-3. TRBV21-1 is given as a pseudogene. The CDR3 covers 10 residues.

The gene calls are TRBV18 and TRBJ2-2; weak D call: TRBD2 (6 bases). The CDR3 loop spans 18 amino acids. The V end was cut by 3 bases, the J end by 2 bases, with 19 bases between. In germline, CDR1 is KGHSH, CDR2 LQKENI. Here the CDR3 DNA reads TGTGCCAGCTCACCCGCCTCCGGCGCGGGGACCAACACCGGGGAGCTGTTTTTT. Amino acid sequence: CASSPASGAGTNTGELFF.

This rearrangement joins TRBV30 to TRBJ1-2, with no clear D. This CDR3 spans 13 amino acids. In germline, CDR1 is GTSNPN, CDR2 SVGIG (reference sequence). Trimming stripped 1 base from V and 4 bases from J, with 10 bases between. CDR3 bases: TGTGCCTGGAGTGGGACGGCCACCTATGGCTACACCTTC. It specifies CAWSGTATYGYTF.

V and J are TRBV5-5 and TRBJ2-3; D gene unclear. CDR1 and CDR2 from the germline V gene are SGHKS and YYEKEE (reference sequence). The CDR3 runs 11 residues. Trimming took 5 bases from V and 6 from J, leaving 7 bases between them. CDR3 nucleotide sequence: TGTGCCAGCAGAGTTTCGGATACGCAGTATTTT. Its protein is CASRVSDTQYF. Looking up the rest from reference TRBV5-5 and TRBJ2-3 gives the full variable domain: DAGVTQSPTHLIKTRGQQVTLRCSPISGHKSVSWYQQVLGQGPQFIFQYYEKEERGRGNFPDRFSARQFPNYSSELNVNALLLGDSALYLCASRVSDTQYFGPGTRLTVL.